Listed below are T cell receptor beta chains from one sample, sequenced in a study of human T cells and chemical hapten exposure. TCRdb redid the calling of the RACE reads with MiXCR, one entry per CDR3 protein. The top ten clones hold under 2.5% of a sample with more than 100,000 distinct CDR3 sequences, around 11% of them seen once. The sequences come from whole blood, collected in connection with sensitization to the hapten diphenylcyclopropenone (DPC). These receptors were obtained from a woman in her 50s with alopecia areata. Some clones in this sample may be carry-over from other donors' samples. The CDR3 runs from the conserved cysteine through the conserved F or W. The D gene is left open where the match is weak.

TRBD1,TRBJ2-3,TRBV6-5,CASSSQGGDTQYF
TRBD1,TRBJ1-6,TRBV10-3,CAISDKDRNSYNSPLHF
-,TRBJ2-7,TRBV18,CASSPGRPSYEQYF
TRBD1,TRBJ2-1,TRBV6-5,CASSYRGQGSAEQFF
-,TRBJ2-5,TRBV5-1,CASSLAKVVGGETQYF
TRBD2,TRBJ2-7,TRBV5-6,CASSWSSAGVLYEQYF
TRBD2,TRBJ2-3,TRBV2,CASLSGRAGSTQYF
-,TRBJ1-4,TRBV28,CASRPPGFEKLFF
TRBD1,TRBJ2-2,TRBV4-1,CASRRQGGTGELFF
-,TRBJ2-1,TRBV27,CASSLPPGNEQFF
TRBD2,TRBJ2-1,TRBV9,CASSVGAGGPHNEQFF
-,TRBJ1-2,TRBV12-3/TRBV12-4,CASSPYREGYGYTF
-,TRBJ2-1,TRBV7-8,CASSPPQLALNEQFF
TRBD2,TRBJ2-1,TRBV6-1,CASSGGGDEQFF
-,TRBJ1-5,TRBV25-1,CASSERLWKGLGNQPQHF
-,TRBJ1-2,TRBV7-9,CASSLAGGSSYGYTF
-,TRBJ1-4,TRBV7-2,CASSRNRANEKLFF
-,TRBJ1-1,TRBV10-3,CAINGATNTEAFF
TRBD1,TRBJ1-5,TRBV20-1,CSARGTGTLTLSNQPQHF
-,TRBJ2-5,TRBV5-1,CASSFAQETQYF
-,TRBJ1-4,TRBV21-1,CASSKALGREKLFF
-,TRBJ1-1,TRBV29-1,CSVVGGRTEAFF
-,TRBJ2-2,TRBV10-1,CASSESGRANTGELFF
-,TRBJ2-2,TRBV7-2,CASSLGAGELFF
TRBD2,TRBJ2-7,TRBV20-1,CSARVEAGVYEQYF
-,TRBJ2-3,TRBV13,CASSPAVASTDTQYF
-,TRBJ1-5,TRBV9,CASSVEGINQPQHF
TRBD2,TRBJ2-7,TRBV29-1,CSVGTSGLYEQYF
TRBD1,TRBJ1-1,TRBV25-1,CASQMAGGTEAFF
-,TRBJ1-1,TRBV20-1,CSARQEDGGDTEAFF
TRBD1,TRBJ2-5,TRBV12-3/TRBV12-4,CASSDTGTGAETQYF
TRBD2,TRBJ2-2,TRBV6-5,CASRKRGRTGELFF
-,TRBJ1-5,TRBV12-3/TRBV12-4,CASSLAGFSNQPQHF
-,TRBJ2-3,TRBV29-1,CSVSFGQDTQYF
-,TRBJ1-1,TRBV14,CASSQDWRGYTAAFF
TRBD2,TRBJ2-3,TRBV7-2,CASSLVAGGPWDTQYF
-,TRBJ2-5,TRBV12-3/TRBV12-4,CASSLSTPRPETQYF
-,TRBJ2-7,TRBV18,CASSPRGSLYEQYF
-,TRBJ2-2,TRBV7-2,CASSRDSKNTGELFF
TRBD1,TRBJ1-5,TRBV20-1,CSALGQGNQPQHF
TRBD1,TRBJ1-2,TRBV19,CASSPDRVLDYGYTF
-,TRBJ1-1,TRBV5-1,CASSLGWTAMNTEAFF
-,TRBJ1-5,TRBV12-3/TRBV12-4,CASTLGGNQPQHF
-,TRBJ1-2,TRBV7-9,CASSPPTGSRDGYTF
TRBD1,TRBJ2-3,TRBV20-1,CSAQTGAGDTQYF
TRBD1,TRBJ1-1,TRBV7-2,CASSFAGQGNTEAFF
-,TRBJ2-7,TRBV10-3,CAISALGPPYEQYF